A single sample is the source of the 9 T cell receptor beta chains below, sequenced in a study of blood T cell repertoires in COVID-19. TCRdb's table, derived via immunoSEQ multiplex PCR, lists solely in-frame clones and lacks some. Of about 26,000 clones in the sample, about nine tenths are singletons; the top ten hold 7.6%. Sequenced input: peripheral blood. Receptor source: a human donor in a cohort sampled during active COVID-19.

This chain joins TRBV5-1 and TRBJ1-1; 10 bases are a match to TRBD1. V shed 4 bases, J shed 7 bases, and the junction held 10 bases outside the gene matches. The CDR3 runs 15 residues. CDR1 SGHRS and CDR2 YFSETQ come from the germline V gene. In DNA, the CDR3 is TGCGCCAGCAGCATTCCGGGACAGGGGTCGGATGAAGCTTTCTTT. Encoded protein: CASSIPGQGSDEAFF. Looking up the rest from reference TRBV5-1 and TRBJ1-1 gives the full variable domain: KAGVTQTPRYLIKTRGQQVTLSCSPISGHRSVSWYQQTPGQGLQFLFEYFSETQRNKGNFPGRFSGRQFSNSRSEMNVSTLELGDSALYLCASSIPGQGSDEAFFGQGTRLTVV.

The V and J genes are TRBV28 and TRBJ2-1, with 8 bases fitting TRBD1. J was trimmed by 8 bases and V by 8 bases; bases with no gene match: 8. CDR3 length: 13 residues. The germline CDR1 and CDR2 sequences are MDHEN and SYDVKM. CDR3 bases: TGTGCCAGCGACAGGGGCCCCTTCGATGAGCAGTTCTTC. Protein: CASDRGPFDEQFF.

The chain is built from TRBV3-1 (or the pseudogene TRBV3-2) and TRBJ1-5; TRBD1 agrees at 7 bases. This CDR3 contains 14 residues. Unmatched junction bases numbered 2, after V lost 4 bases and J lost 2 bases. The V gene's germline CDR1 is LGHDT and CDR2 YNNKEL (reference sequence). This CDR3 reads CASSRGQGNQPQHF. For the CDR3, the DNA is TGTGCCAGCAGCCGAGGACAGGGCAATCAGCCCCAGCATTTT.

The genes are TRBV5-8 and TRBJ1-5, with D unclear. CDR3 size: 14 residues. Trimming cost V 0 bases and J 0 bases, with 4 bases left between them. Germline V CDR1 and CDR2: SGHTS, YDEGEE. CDR3 amino acids: CASSLAFSNQPQHF. CDR3 DNA sequence: TGTGCCAGCAGCTTGGCGTTTAGCAATCAGCCCCAGCATTTT.

The J gene is TRBJ2-5, the V gene TRBV5-1; no clear D gene. Germline V CDR1 and CDR2: SGHRS, YFSETQ. V lost 5 bases and J lost 1, with 12 bases in between. The CDR3 spans 14 residues. The CDR3 nucleotides are TGCGCCAGCAGAGGTAGCACCGGCCAAGAGACCCAGTACTTC. Its translation: CASRGSTGQETQYF.

This chain connects TRBV29-1 to TRBJ2-1; the match to TRBD1 covers 8 bases. Germline V gene lookup returns CDR1 SQVTM and CDR2 ANQGSEA. Unmatched junction bases numbered 4, after V lost 6 bases and J lost 6 bases. The CDR3 runs to 12 residues. CDR3 nucleotides: TGCAGCGTACGGACAGGGCGCAATGAGCAGTTCTTC. It specifies CSVRTGRNEQFF.

This chain uses TRBV5-1 with TRBJ2-2, with 8 nucleotides matching TRBD1. Germline CDR1 is SGHRS and CDR2 is YFSETQ. The CDR3 consists of 15 residues. V dropped 3 bases and J dropped 4; count of bases not matched to a gene: 5. The CDR3 nucleotides are TGCGCCAGCAGCTGGTCAGGGGGCAGCACCGGGGAGCTGTTTTTT. Amino acids: CASSWSGGSTGELFF.

The chain combines TRBV7-9 with TRBJ1-2, with 7 bases matching TRBD1. V trimming: 5 bases; J trimming: 5 bases; junction bases outside the gene matches: 8. Germline values: CDR1 SEHNR, CDR2 FQNEAQ (reference sequence). This CDR3 region has 14 residues. This chain's CDR3 is CASSDRDSFYGYTF. The CDR3 region has the DNA TGTGCCAGCAGCGACAGGGACAGTTTTTATGGCTACACCTTC.

This chain links TRBV29-1 with TRBJ2-2; the match to TRBD1 covers 9 bases. V shed 7 bases and J 7 bases; nucleotides not matched to a gene: 7. The germline CDR1 and CDR2 sequences are SQVTM and ANQGSEA. This CDR3 has 13 residues. CDR3 DNA sequence: TGCAGCGGCCGGGACAGGGCCGGCGGGGAGCTGTTTTTT. This codes for CSGRDRAGGELFF.